Here is one T cell receptor beta chain with its context. This clonotype was counted many times. Its antigen target is currently unknown. The sample holds no much larger clone one base away, and base qualities are not on file. The study was a case-control design nested within a healthcare worker cohort in London, UK, with weekly nasopharyngeal swab PCR tests and blood sampling. Healthcare workers were recruited between 23 and 31 March 2020, during the week of the UK lockdown, and were followed weekly for up to roughly 15 weeks. The sample originates from a study of early T cells in non-severe SARS-CoV-2 infection listed by TCRdb under 2021. Notes on the research overall: TCR sequencing used bulk RNA from unsorted whole blood, so alpha and beta chains could not be paired.

The investigation overall reported the following: VDJdb matching was skewed toward anti-spike CD8 responses and likely underestimated virus-specific expansions, missing private and CD4 specificities.

V loses 0 bases, J loses 0 bases, and the germline ends lie 4 bases apart. Spanning cysteine to phenylalanine, the CDR3 consists of 15 amino acids. Only the CDR3 DNA stays, 45 bases, in frame from base 1. CDR1 and CDR2, looked up from the germline V gene (reference sequence), are SGHKS and YYEKEE. The library was made by 5' RACE. Reads for this sample came from a NextSeq 500. In the TCR library protocol, unique molecular identifiers were attached to individual cDNA molecules to correct for PCR bias and sequencing error. TCR alpha and beta chains were both sequenced, and the abundances of alpha and beta sequences in each sample were closely correlated with each other. As for how the authors treated the data: V gene, J gene and CDR3 annotation of TCR sequences was performed with Decombinator V4. TCRs were defined as expanded if a significant change between any two time points was detected under a Poisson model with p below 0.0001. TCR abundances were normalised to the total number of TCRs sequenced per sample and expressed as counts per million. MAIT TCRs were defined by TRAV1-2 paired with TRAJ12, TRAJ20 or TRAJ33, and iNKT TCRs by TRAV10 paired with TRAJ18. VDJdb, accessed 1 November 2021, was searched for CMV, EBV and SARS-CoV-2 annotated TCRs, excluding TCRs annotated for multiple antigens. TCRdb redid the processing of the public reads, applying fastp at Q25 and MiXCR, and retained in-frame beta chains. Each entry merges the rows of one CDR3 protein and shows their most common DNA and genes. V and J calls and clone size were set by TCRdb, not the authors. For this sample the table gives fewer than 100,000 distinct CDR3 sequences, of which less than 15% were detected only once. The ten largest clones take up over 2% of the sample.

This clonotype was obtained from an adult who was a healthcare worker with PCR-confirmed SARS-CoV-2 infection or an uninfected control (not recorded which). Sequenced sample: whole blood. The receptor chain draws on TRBV5-5 and TRBJ2-6, with the D gene too uncertain to name. The CDR3 sequence is CASSLGDSGANVLTF. In nucleotides, the sequence is TGTGCCAGCAGCTTGGGTGACTCTGGGGCCAACGTCCTGACTTTC.